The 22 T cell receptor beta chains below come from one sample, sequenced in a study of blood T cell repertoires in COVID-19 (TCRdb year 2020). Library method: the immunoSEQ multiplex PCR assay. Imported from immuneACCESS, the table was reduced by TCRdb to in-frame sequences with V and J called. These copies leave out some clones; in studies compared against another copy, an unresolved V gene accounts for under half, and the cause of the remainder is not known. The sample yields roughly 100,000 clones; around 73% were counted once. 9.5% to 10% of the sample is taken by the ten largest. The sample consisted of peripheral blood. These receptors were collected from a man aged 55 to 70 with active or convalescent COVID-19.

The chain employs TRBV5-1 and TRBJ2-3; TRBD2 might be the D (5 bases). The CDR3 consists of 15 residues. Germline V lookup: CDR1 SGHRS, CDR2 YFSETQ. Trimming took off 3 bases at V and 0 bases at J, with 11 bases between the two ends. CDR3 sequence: CASSWSGISTDTQYF. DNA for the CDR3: TGCGCCAGCAGCTGGTCGGGGATTAGCACAGATACGCAGTATTTT.

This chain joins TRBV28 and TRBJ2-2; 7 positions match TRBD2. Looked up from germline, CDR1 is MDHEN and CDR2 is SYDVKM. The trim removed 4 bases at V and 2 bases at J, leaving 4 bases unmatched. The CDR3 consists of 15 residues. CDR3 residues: CASSWVAGNTGELFF. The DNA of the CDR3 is TGTGCCAGCAGTTGGGTAGCGGGTAACACCGGGGAGCTGTTTTTT.

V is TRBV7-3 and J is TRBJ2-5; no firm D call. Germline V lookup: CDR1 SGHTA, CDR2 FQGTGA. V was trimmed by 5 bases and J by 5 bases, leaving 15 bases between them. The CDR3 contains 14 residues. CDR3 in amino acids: CASSLSSLRETQYF. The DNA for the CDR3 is TGTGCCAGCAGCCTATCATCGCTCAGGGAGACCCAGTACTTC. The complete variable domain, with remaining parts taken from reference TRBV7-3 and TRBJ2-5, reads GAGVSQTPSNKVTEKGKYVELRCDPISGHTALYWYRQSLGQGPEFLIYFQGTGAADDSGLPNDRFFAVRPEGSVSTLKIQRTERGDSAVYLCASSLSSLRETQYFGPGTRLLVL.

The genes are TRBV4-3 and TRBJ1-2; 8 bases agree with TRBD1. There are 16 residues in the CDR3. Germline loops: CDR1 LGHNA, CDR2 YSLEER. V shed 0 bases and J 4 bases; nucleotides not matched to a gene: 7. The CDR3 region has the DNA TGCGCCAGCAGCCAAGATAGGACAGGGCTAAGCTATGGCTACACCTTC. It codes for CASSQDRTGLSYGYTF.

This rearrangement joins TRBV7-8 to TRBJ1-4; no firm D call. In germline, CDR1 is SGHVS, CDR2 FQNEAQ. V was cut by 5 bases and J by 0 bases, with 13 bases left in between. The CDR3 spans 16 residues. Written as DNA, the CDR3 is TGTGCCAGCAGCCTCAAAGCGGGAGCAACTAATGAAAAACTGTTTTTT. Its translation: CASSLKAGATNEKLFF.

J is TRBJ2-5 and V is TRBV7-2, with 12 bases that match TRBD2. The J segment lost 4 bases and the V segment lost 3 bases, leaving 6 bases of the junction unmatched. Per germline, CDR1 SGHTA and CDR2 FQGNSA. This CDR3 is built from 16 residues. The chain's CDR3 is CASSFTMTSGGETQYF. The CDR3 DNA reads TGTGCCAGCAGCTTCACTATGACTAGCGGGGGAGAGACCCAGTACTTC. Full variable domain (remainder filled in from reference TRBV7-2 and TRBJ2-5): GAGVSQSPSNKVTEKGKDVELRCDPISGHTALYWYRQSLGQGLEFLIYFQGNSAPDKSGLPSDRFSAERTGGSVSTLTIQRTQQEDSAVYLCASSFTMTSGGETQYFGPGTRLLVL.

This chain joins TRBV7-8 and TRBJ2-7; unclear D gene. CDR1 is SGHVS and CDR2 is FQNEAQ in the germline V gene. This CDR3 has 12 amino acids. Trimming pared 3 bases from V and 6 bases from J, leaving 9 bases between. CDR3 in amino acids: CASSFKLTEQYV. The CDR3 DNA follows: TGTGCCAGCAGCTTCAAACTAACCGAGCAGTACGTC.

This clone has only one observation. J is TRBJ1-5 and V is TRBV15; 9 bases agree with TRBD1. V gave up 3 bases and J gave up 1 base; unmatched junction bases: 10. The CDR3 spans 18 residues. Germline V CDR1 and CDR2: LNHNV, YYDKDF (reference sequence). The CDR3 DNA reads TGTGCCACCAGCAGGGGACAGGGTGGATGGGGGAGCAATCAGCCCCAGCATTTT. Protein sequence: CATSRGQGGWGSNQPQHF. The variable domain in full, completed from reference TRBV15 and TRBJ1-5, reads DAMVIQNPRYQVTQFGKPVTLSCSQTLNHNVMYWYQQKSSQAPKLLFHYYDKDFNNEADTPDNFQSRRPNTSFCFLDIRSPGLGDTAMYLCATSRGQGGWGSNQPQHFGDGTRLSIL.

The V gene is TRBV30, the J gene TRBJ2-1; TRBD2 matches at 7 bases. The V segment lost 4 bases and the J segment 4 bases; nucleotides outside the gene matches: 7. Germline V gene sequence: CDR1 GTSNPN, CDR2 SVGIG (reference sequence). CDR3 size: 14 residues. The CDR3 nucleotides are TGTGCCTGGAATAGGGCTAGCGGATACAATGAGCAGTTCTTC. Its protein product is CAWNRASGYNEQFF.

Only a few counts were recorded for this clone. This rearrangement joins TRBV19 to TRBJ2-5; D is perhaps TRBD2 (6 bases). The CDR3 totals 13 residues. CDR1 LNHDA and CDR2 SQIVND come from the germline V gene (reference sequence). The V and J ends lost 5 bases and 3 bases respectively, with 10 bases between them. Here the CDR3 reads CASSRAGKETQYF. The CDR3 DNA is TGTGCCAGTAGTCGGGCGGGGAAAGAGACCCAGTACTTC.

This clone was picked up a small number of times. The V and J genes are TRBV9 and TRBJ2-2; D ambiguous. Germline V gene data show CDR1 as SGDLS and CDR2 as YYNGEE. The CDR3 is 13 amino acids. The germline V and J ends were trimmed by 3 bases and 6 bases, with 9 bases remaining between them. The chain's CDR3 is CASSATRPGELFF. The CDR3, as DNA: TGTGCCAGCAGCGCAACCAGGCCCGGGGAGCTGTTTTTT.

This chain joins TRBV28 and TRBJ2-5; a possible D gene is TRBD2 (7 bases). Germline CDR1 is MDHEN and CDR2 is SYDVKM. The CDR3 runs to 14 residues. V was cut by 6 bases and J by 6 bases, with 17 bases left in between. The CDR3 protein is CASRLQGGGKTQYF. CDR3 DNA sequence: TGTGCCAGCAGGCTACAGGGAGGGGGAAAGACCCAGTACTTC. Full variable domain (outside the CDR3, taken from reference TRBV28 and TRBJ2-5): DVKVTQSSRYLVKRTGEKVFLECVQDMDHENMFWYRQDPGLGLRLIYFSYDVKMKEKGDIPEGYSVSREKKERFSLILESASTNQTSMYLCASRLQGGGKTQYFGPGTRLLVL.

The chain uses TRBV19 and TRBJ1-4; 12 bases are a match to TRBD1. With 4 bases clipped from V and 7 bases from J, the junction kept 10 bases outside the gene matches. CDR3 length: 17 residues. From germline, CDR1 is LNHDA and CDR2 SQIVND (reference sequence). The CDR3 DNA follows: TGTGCCAGTAGTACCCGCCGGGACAGGGGGCAGAGTGAAAAACTGTTTTTT. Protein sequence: CASSTRRDRGQSEKLFF.

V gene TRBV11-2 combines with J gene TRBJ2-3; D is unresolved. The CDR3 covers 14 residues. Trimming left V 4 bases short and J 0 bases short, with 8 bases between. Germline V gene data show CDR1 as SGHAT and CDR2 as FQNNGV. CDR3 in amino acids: CASSSLLSTDTQYF. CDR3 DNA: TGTGCCAGCAGCTCTCTACTTAGCACAGATACGCAGTATTTT.

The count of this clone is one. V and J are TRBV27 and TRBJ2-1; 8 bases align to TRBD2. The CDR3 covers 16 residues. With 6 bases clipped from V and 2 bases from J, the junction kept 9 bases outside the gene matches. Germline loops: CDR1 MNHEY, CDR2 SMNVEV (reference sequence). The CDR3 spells CASSHGASGPYNEQFF. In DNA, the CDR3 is TGTGCCAGCAGCCATGGGGCTAGCGGGCCCTACAATGAGCAGTTCTTC.

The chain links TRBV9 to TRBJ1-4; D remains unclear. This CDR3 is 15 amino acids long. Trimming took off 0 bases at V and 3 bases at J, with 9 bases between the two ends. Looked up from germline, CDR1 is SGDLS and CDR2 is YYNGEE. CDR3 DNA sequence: TGTGCCAGCAGCGTAGGCGGAGGGTCTAATGAAAAACTGTTTTTT. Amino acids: CASSVGGGSNEKLFF.

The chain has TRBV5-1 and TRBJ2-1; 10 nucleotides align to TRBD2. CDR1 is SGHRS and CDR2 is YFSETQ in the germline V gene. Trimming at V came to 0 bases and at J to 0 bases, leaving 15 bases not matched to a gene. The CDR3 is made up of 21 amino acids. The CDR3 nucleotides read TGCGCCAGCAGCTTGGCCAGGGCTCCGGGGACTAGCGTCAGCTCCTACAATGAGCAGTTCTTC. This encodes CASSLARAPGTSVSSYNEQFF.

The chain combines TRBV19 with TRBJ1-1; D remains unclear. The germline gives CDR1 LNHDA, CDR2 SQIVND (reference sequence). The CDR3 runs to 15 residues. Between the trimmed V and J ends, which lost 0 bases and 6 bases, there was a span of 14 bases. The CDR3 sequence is CASSIDLSAGSEAFF. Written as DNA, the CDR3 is TGTGCCAGTAGTATAGATCTATCCGCAGGTTCTGAAGCTTTCTTT. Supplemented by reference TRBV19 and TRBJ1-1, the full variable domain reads DGGITQSPKYLFRKEGQNVTLSCEQNLNHDAMYWYRQDPGQGLRLIYYSQIVNDFQKGDIAEGYSVSREKKESFPLTVTSAQKNPTAFYLCASSIDLSAGSEAFFGQGTRLTVV.

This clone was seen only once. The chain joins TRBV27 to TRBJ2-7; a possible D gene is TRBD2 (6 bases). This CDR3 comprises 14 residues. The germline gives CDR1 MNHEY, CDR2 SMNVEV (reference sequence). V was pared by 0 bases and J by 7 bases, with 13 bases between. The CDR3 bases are TGTGCCAGCAGTTTATCCCCGGGAGCCTGGGAGCAGTACGTC. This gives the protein CASSLSPGAWEQYV.

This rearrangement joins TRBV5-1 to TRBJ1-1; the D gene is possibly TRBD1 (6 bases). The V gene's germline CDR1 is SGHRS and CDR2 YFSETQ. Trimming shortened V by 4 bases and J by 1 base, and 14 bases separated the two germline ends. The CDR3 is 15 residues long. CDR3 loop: CASSPRQAPNTEAFF. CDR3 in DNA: TGCGCCAGCAGCCCCCGACAGGCCCCGAACACTGAAGCTTTCTTT.

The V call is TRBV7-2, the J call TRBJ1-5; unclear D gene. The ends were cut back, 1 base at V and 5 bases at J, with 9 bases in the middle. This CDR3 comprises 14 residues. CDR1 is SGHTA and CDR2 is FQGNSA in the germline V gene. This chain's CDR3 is CASSLVDNHQPQHF. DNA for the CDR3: TGTGCCAGCAGCTTAGTCGACAACCATCAGCCCCAGCATTTT.

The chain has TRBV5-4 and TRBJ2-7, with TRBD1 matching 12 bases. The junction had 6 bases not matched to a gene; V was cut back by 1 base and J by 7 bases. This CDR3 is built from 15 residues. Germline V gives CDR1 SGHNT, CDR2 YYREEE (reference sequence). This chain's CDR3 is CASSLRDRGHREQYF. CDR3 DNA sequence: TGTGCCAGCAGCTTGAGGGACAGGGGGCATAGAGAGCAGTACTTC.